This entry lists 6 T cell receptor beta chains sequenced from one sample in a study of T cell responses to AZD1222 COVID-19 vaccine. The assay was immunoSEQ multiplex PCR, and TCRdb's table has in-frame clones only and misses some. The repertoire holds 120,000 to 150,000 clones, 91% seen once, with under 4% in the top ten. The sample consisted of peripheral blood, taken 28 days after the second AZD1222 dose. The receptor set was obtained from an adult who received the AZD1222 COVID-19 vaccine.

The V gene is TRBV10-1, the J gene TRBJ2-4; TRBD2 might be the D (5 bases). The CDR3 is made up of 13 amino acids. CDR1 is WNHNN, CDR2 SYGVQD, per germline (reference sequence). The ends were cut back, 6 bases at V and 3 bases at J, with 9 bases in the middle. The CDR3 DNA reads TGCGCCAGCAGCGGGGTAGTCAAAAACATTCAGTACTTC. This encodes CASSGVVKNIQYF.

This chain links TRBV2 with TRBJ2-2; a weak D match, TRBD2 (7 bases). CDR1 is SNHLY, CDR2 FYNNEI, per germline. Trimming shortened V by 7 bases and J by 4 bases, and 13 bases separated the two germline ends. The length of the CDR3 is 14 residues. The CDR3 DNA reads TGTGCCAGCAATTTGAGGGGGGGCACCGGGGAGCTGTTTTTT. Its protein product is CASNLRGGTGELFF.

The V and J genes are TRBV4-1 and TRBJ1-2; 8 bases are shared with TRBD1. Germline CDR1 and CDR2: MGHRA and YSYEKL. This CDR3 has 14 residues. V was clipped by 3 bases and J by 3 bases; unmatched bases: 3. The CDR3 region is CASSQQGQDYGYTF. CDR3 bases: TGCGCCAGCAGCCAGCAGGGACAGGACTATGGCTACACCTTC.

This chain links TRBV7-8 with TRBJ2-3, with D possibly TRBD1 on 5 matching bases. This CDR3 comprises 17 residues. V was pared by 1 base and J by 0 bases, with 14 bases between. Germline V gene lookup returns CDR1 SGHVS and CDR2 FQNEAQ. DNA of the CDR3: TGTGCCAGCAGCTTAGTTGTCCCGAAGGGGAGCACAGATACGCAGTATTTT. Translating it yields CASSLVVPKGSTDTQYF. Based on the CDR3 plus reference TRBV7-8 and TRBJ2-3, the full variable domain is GAGVSQSPRYKVAKRGQDVALRCDPISGHVSLFWYQQALGQGPEFLTYFQNEAQLDKSGLPSDRFFAERPEGSVSTLKIQRTQQEDSAVYLCASSLVVPKGSTDTQYFGPGTRLTVL.

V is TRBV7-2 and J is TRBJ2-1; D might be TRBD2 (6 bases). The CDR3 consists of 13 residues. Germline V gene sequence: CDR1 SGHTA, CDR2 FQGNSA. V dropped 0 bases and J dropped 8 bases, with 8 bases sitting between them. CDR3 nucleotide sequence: TGTGCCAGCAGCTTAGCTAGGGAGGATGAGCAGTTCTTC. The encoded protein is CASSLAREDEQFF. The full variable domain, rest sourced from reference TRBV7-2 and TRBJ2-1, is GAGVSQSPSNKVTEKGKDVELRCDPISGHTALYWYRQSLGQGLEFLIYFQGNSAPDKSGLPSDRFSAERTGGSVSTLTIQRTQQEDSAVYLCASSLAREDEQFFGPGTRLTVL.

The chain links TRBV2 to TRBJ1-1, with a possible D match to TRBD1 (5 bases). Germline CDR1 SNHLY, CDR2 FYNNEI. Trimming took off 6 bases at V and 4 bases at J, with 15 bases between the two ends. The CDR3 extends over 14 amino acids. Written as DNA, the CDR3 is TGTGCCAGCAGAGGGTCCCTGGGGGGCACTGAAGCTTTCTTT. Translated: CASRGSLGGTEAFF.